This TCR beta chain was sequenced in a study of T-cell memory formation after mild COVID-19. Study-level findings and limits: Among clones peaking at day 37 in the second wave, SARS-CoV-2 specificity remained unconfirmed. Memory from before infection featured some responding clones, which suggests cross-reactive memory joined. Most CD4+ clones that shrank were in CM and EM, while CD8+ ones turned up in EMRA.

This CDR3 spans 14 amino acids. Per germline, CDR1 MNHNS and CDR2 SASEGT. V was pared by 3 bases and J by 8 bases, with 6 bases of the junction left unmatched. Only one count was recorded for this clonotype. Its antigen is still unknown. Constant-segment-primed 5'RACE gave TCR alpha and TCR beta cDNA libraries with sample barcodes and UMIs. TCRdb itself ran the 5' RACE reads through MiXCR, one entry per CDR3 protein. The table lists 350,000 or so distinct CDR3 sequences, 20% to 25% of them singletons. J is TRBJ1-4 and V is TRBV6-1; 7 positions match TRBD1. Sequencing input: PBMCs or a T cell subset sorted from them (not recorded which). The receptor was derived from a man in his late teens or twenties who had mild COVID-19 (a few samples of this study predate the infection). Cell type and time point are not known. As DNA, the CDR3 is TGTGCCAGCAGTGAGGGGGGGACAGTAGAAAAACTGTTTTTT. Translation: CASSEGGTVEKLFF.